What follows are 30 T cell receptor beta chains derived from one specimen sequenced in a study of T cell responses to AZD1222 COVID-19 vaccine. The table came from immunoSEQ multiplex PCR; TCRdb's copy has only in-frame clones and leaves some out. The sample consists of roughly 79,000 clones, under 95% of them appearing once. This specimen consisted of peripheral blood, obtained on day 0 of MenACWY control vaccination. These receptors originate from an adult in good health.

This chain joins TRBV21-1 and TRBJ2-7. TRBV21-1 is recorded as a pseudogene. There are 11 residues in the CDR3. The CDR3 loop reads CASSWGYEQYF. The CDR3 bases are TGTGCCAGCAGTTGGGGCTACGAGCAGTACTTC.

The rearrangement uses TRBV28 and TRBJ2-3, with TRBD2 matching over 10 bases. Looked up from germline, CDR1 is MDHEN and CDR2 is SYDVKM. CDR3 length equals 18 residues. V shed 5 bases, J shed 2 bases, and the junction held 13 bases outside the gene matches. The CDR3 reads CASSTKLGLAVSTDTQYF. CDR3 DNA: TGTGCCAGCAGTACAAAGCTCGGACTAGCGGTTTCCACAGATACGCAGTATTTT. Looking up the rest from reference TRBV28 and TRBJ2-3 gives the full variable domain: DVKVTQSSRYLVKRTGEKVFLECVQDMDHENMFWYRQDPGLGLRLIYFSYDVKMKEKGDIPEGYSVSREKKERFSLILESASTNQTSMYLCASSTKLGLAVSTDTQYFGPGTRLTVL.

The chain couples TRBV11-1 to TRBJ2-7; no definite D call. CDR1 is SGHAT and CDR2 is FQDESV in the germline V gene (reference sequence). The CDR3 has 12 amino acids. Deletions cut 1 base from V and 3 bases from J, with 4 bases between. The CDR3 DNA follows: TGTGCCAGCAGCTTAGGGGACTACGAGCAGTACTTC. This gives the protein CASSLGDYEQYF.

The chain couples TRBV4-3 to TRBJ2-4; D perhaps matches TRBD2 (5 bases). V was cut by 0 bases and J by 0 bases, with 12 bases left in between. The CDR3 is made up of 17 amino acids. Germline V gives CDR1 LGHNA, CDR2 YSLEER. DNA of the CDR3: TGCGCCAGCAGCCAAGACGGGGTATCTAGAGCCAAAAACATTCAGTACTTC. Residues: CASSQDGVSRAKNIQYF.

J is TRBJ2-1 and V is TRBV5-1, with 9 bases fitting TRBD2. CDR3 length equals 14 residues. CDR1 and CDR2 (germline): SGHRS, YFSETQ. Trimming took 7 bases from V and 0 from J; bases not matched to a gene: 2. The CDR3 DNA reads TGCGCCAGCGATAGCGGGAGCTCCTACAATGAGCAGTTCTTC. This codes for CASDSGSSYNEQFF.

This chain uses TRBV5-1 with TRBJ2-2; D not certain. Germline V gives CDR1 SGHRS, CDR2 YFSETQ. The CDR3 is 15 amino acids. The germline V and J ends were trimmed by 2 bases and 2 bases, with 10 bases remaining between them. The CDR3 DNA reads TGCGCCAGCAGCTTCACCAACCTAAACACCGGGGAGCTGTTTTTT. Translation: CASSFTNLNTGELFF. The full variable domain, in which reference TRBV5-1 and TRBJ2-2 provide the parts outside the CDR3, is KAGVTQTPRYLIKTRGQQVTLSCSPISGHRSVSWYQQTPGQGLQFLFEYFSETQRNKGNFPGRFSGRQFSNSRSEMNVSTLELGDSALYLCASSFTNLNTGELFFGEGSRLTVL.

The chain carries TRBV18 and TRBJ2-5; D is undetermined. Trimming stripped 2 bases from V and 1 base from J, with 11 bases between. The CDR3 covers 15 residues. Germline CDR1 reads KGHSH; CDR2 reads LQKENI. The CDR3 region is CASSPTLGVQETQYF. DNA for the CDR3: TGTGCCAGCTCACCAACCCTGGGCGTCCAAGAGACCCAGTACTTC.

V gene TRBV6-1 combines with J gene TRBJ2-1; D is undetermined. CDR1 is MNHNS and CDR2 is SASEGT in the germline V gene. The CDR3 runs 13 residues. The ends were cut back, 4 bases at V and 12 bases at J, with 16 bases in the middle. The chain's CDR3 is CASSAAGPWGQFF. DNA of the CDR3: TGTGCCAGCAGTGCAGCCGGGCCCTGGGGGCAGTTCTTC.

The V gene is TRBV6-6, the J gene TRBJ1-4; tentative D call: TRBD1 (5 bases). CDR3 size: 14 residues. CDR1 and CDR2 (germline): MNHNY, SVGAGI (reference sequence). V was cut by 6 bases and J by 7 bases, with 15 bases left in between. The CDR3 here is CASSYRDFGEKLFF. CDR3 sequence (DNA): TGTGCCAGCAGCTACCGGGACTTCGGTGAAAAACTGTTTTTT.

J is TRBJ2-7 and V is TRBV27, with 8 bases identical to TRBD1. The V and J ends lost 6 bases and 2 bases, in that order; junction bases with no gene match: 6. The CDR3 has 14 residues. Germline V lookup: CDR1 MNHEY, CDR2 SMNVEV (reference sequence). The CDR3, as DNA: TGTGCCAGCAGACGGACAGGGCTGACCTACGAGCAGTACTTC. Translated, it gives CASRRTGLTYEQYF.

This sequence joins TRBV30 and TRBJ1-5; possibly TRBD1 for D (6 bases). The germline CDR1 and CDR2 sequences are GTSNPN and SVGIG (reference sequence). Trimming removed 2 bases from V and 4 bases from J, with 15 bases in between. This CDR3 has 15 residues. CDR3 sequence (DNA): TGTGCCTGGAGTTCAGTGAGGGGGGGGAATCAGCCCCAGCATTTT. Amino acid sequence: CAWSSVRGGNQPQHF.

V usage is TRBV11-2 and J usage is TRBJ2-1; TRBD2 agrees at 9 bases. Germline loops: CDR1 SGHAT, CDR2 FQNNGV. J was trimmed by 6 bases and V by 2 bases; bases with no gene match: 5. CDR3 size: 15 residues. The CDR3 spells CASSLYFSGSNEQFF. The CDR3 DNA is TGTGCCAGCAGCTTATACTTTAGCGGGAGCAATGAGCAGTTCTTC.

This chain joins TRBV19 and TRBJ2-6; D may be TRBD1 (6 bases). This CDR3 is built from 16 residues. Trimming removed 3 bases at V and 4 bases at J, with 13 bases between. CDR1 is LNHDA, CDR2 SQIVND, per germline (reference sequence). This CDR3 is CASSIQTGFGANVLTF. For the CDR3, the DNA is TGTGCCAGTAGTATTCAAACAGGGTTCGGGGCCAACGTCCTGACTTTC.

The genes are TRBV5-6 and TRBJ2-3; no reliable D call. The CDR3 consists of 14 residues. V lost 1 base and J lost 1, with 7 bases in between. The germline CDR1 and CDR2 sequences are SGHDT and YYEEEE. The CDR3 region has the DNA TGTGCCAGCAGCTTGCCTGTGGGCACAGATACGCAGTATTTT. Translating it yields CASSLPVGTDTQYF.

The V and J genes are TRBV9 and TRBJ1-2; perhaps TRBD1 as D (5 bases). The V end was cut by 7 bases, the J end by 0 bases, with 16 bases between. The germline gives CDR1 SGDLS, CDR2 YYNGEE. The CDR3 has 15 residues. The CDR3 DNA follows: TGTGCCAGCGCCCCTTTGGGGGTAGCTAACTATGGCTACACCTTC. Translated: CASAPLGVANYGYTF.

The genes are TRBV7-2 and TRBJ2-3; maybe TRBD2 (5 bases). The V end was cut by 3 bases, the J end by 1 base, with 14 bases between. Germline loops: CDR1 SGHTA, CDR2 FQGNSA. The CDR3 spans 16 residues. In DNA, the CDR3 is TGTGCCAGCAGCTTGGGATCTGGGAGCCGCACAGATACGCAGTATTTT. This sequence encodes CASSLGSGSRTDTQYF.

This clone was recorded a few times. The J gene is TRBJ1-2, the V gene TRBV5-1; no clear D gene. The CDR3 sequence is 14 residues long. V shed 0 bases and J shed 5 bases, with 11 bases lying between them. CDR1 is SGHRS, CDR2 YFSETQ, per germline. In DNA, the CDR3 is TGCGCCAGCAGCTTGGATGGAGGCTTGTATGGCTACACCTTC. Its protein is CASSLDGGLYGYTF.

The J gene is TRBJ2-5, the V gene TRBV7-3, with a possible D match to TRBD1 (5 bases). The V end was cut by 5 bases, the J end by 5 bases, with 15 bases between. This CDR3 spans 14 amino acids. Per germline, CDR1 SGHTA and CDR2 FQGTGA. This chain's CDR3 is CASSPAGAEETQYF. CDR3 nucleotide sequence: TGTGCCAGCAGCCCGGCTGGGGCCGAGGAGACCCAGTACTTC. The full variable domain, in which reference TRBV7-3 and TRBJ2-5 provide the parts outside the CDR3, is GAGVSQTPSNKVTEKGKYVELRCDPISGHTALYWYRQSLGQGPEFLIYFQGTGAADDSGLPNDRFFAVRPEGSVSTLKIQRTERGDSAVYLCASSPAGAEETQYFGPGTRLLVL.

The CDR3 bases are TGTGCCAGCAGTCCCCACAGCGGCTCTGCCGGGGAGCTGTTTTTT. Translation: CASSPHSGSAGELFF. The chain has TRBV6-2 or TRBV6-3 and TRBJ2-2, with D possibly being TRBD2 (5 bases). Per the germline V gene, CDR1 is MNHEY and CDR2 is SVGEGT. Between the trimmed V and J ends, which lost 5 bases and 6 bases, there was a span of 16 bases. The CDR3 sequence is 15 residues long.

The rearrangement links TRBV5-1 to TRBJ2-2; TRBD1 agrees at 8 bases. The CDR3 totals 15 residues. V was pared by 0 bases and J by 7 bases, with 5 bases of the junction left unmatched. Germline loops: CDR1 SGHRS, CDR2 YFSETQ. The CDR3 DNA is TGCGCCAGCAGCTTGGCCCAGGGGGCTGGCGGGGAGCTGTTTTTT. Protein sequence: CASSLAQGAGGELFF.

The chain couples TRBV29-1 to TRBJ2-1; 7 bases align to TRBD2. Unmatched junction bases numbered 11, after V lost 0 bases and J lost 0 bases. This CDR3 region has 18 residues. CDR1 and CDR2 (germline): SQVTM, ANQGSEA. CDR3: CSVEDPTSETYSYNEQFF. CDR3 DNA sequence: TGCAGCGTTGAAGACCCAACTAGCGAGACTTACTCCTACAATGAGCAGTTCTTC.

The chain recombines TRBV6-2 or TRBV6-3 with TRBJ2-6, with D possibly being TRBD1 (5 bases). Germline CDR1 is MNHEY and CDR2 is SVGEGT. V was trimmed by 4 bases and J by 4 bases, leaving 17 bases between them. CDR3 size: 17 residues. The CDR3 protein is CASSFPLGAPGANVLTF. The CDR3 coding sequence is TGTGCCAGCAGTTTCCCCCTAGGGGCTCCCGGGGCCAACGTCCTGACTTTC.

The rearrangement uses TRBV19 and TRBJ1-4; TRBD1 might be the D (5 bases). Trimming took 9 bases from V and 6 from J, leaving 14 bases between them. The germline V gene has CDR1 LNHDA and CDR2 SQIVND (reference sequence). The CDR3 runs to 13 residues. CDR3 sequence reads: CASQRDRDEKLFF. CDR3 nucleotides: TGTGCCAGCCAGCGGGACCGGGATGAAAAACTGTTTTTT.

The chain carries TRBV5-6 and TRBJ2-2; 8 bases map to TRBD1. The germline V gene encodes CDR1 SGHDT and CDR2 YYEEEE. This CDR3 comprises 15 residues. J gave up 7 bases and V 4 bases, and 9 bases lay outside the gene matches. CDR3 nucleotides: TGTGCCAGCAGCAACTGGACAGGGTCAGTCGGGGAGCTGTTTTTT. Translation: CASSNWTGSVGELFF.

This chain links TRBV7-9 with TRBJ2-1; possible D gene TRBD2, 5 bases. The CDR3 sequence is 16 residues long. Looked up from germline, CDR1 is SEHNR and CDR2 is FQNEAQ (reference sequence). Trimming left V 2 bases short and J 6 bases short, with 17 bases between. CDR3 amino acids: CASSLRALVPFNEQFF. The CDR3 nucleotides read TGTGCCAGCAGCTTAAGGGCACTAGTTCCTTTCAATGAGCAGTTCTTC.

This clone was seen once. The rearrangement joins TRBV19 to TRBJ1-2, with 8 positions matching TRBD1. Germline loops: CDR1 LNHDA, CDR2 SQIVND (reference sequence). With 4 bases clipped from V and 4 bases from J, the junction kept 11 bases outside the gene matches. The length of the CDR3 is 16 residues. CDR3 loop: CASSKATGAIGYGYTF. In nucleotides, the CDR3 is TGTGCCAGTAGTAAAGCGACAGGGGCGATTGGCTATGGCTACACCTTC. The full variable domain, rest sourced from reference TRBV19 and TRBJ1-2, is DGGITQSPKYLFRKEGQNVTLSCEQNLNHDAMYWYRQDPGQGLRLIYYSQIVNDFQKGDIAEGYSVSREKKESFPLTVTSAQKNPTAFYLCASSKATGAIGYGYTFGSGTRLTVV.

The gene calls are TRBV6-4 and TRBJ1-3, with D possibly matching TRBD1 (6 bases). This CDR3 has 18 amino acids. The germline V gene has CDR1 MRHNA and CDR2 SNTAGT. V dropped 1 base and J dropped 1 base, with 17 bases sitting between them. CDR3 sequence reads: CASSDWDMSRLSGNTIYF. The CDR3 nucleotides read TGTGCCAGCAGTGACTGGGACATGAGCAGATTGTCTGGAAACACCATATATTTT.

V is TRBV5-1 and J is TRBJ2-6, with D perhaps matching TRBD1 (5 bases). V was trimmed by 0 bases and J by 12 bases, leaving 16 bases between them. CDR1 and CDR2 (germline): SGHRS, YFSETQ. The CDR3 is made up of 15 amino acids. CDR3 nucleotide sequence: TGCGCCAGCAGCTTGGATACAGGCGCCTCATCCGTCCTGACTTTC. The encoded protein is CASSLDTGASSVLTF.

This chain uses TRBV6-2 or TRBV6-3 with TRBJ2-5; TRBD1 aligns across 8 bases. The CDR3 loop spans 12 amino acids. Germline V gene data show CDR1 as MNHEY and CDR2 as SVGEGT. The V segment lost 6 bases and the J segment 5 bases; nucleotides outside the gene matches: 2. CDR3 coding DNA: TGTGCCAGCAGCCGACAGGGGGAGACCCAGTACTTC. It yields the protein CASSRQGETQYF.

The chain combines TRBV7-2 with TRBJ1-5; D gene uncertain. Germline V gives CDR1 SGHTA, CDR2 FQGNSA. The CDR3 contains 14 residues. Trimming left V 6 bases short and J 5 bases short, with 14 bases between. Here the CDR3 reads CASSSALEDQPQHF. As DNA, the CDR3 is TGTGCCAGCAGTTCAGCGCTTGAGGATCAGCCCCAGCATTTT.